This T cell receptor beta chain stems from a study of cytomegalovirus exposure and HLA in healthy donors. Regarding the study as a whole: Versus the roughly 640-donor mean, an Asian-associated ancestry cluster reportedly showed fewer N-insertions in a later analysis. Highly shared variants forming one cluster were likely a sequencing artifact.

V shed 0 bases and J shed 4 bases, with 12 bases lying between them. The germline V gene has CDR1 MGHDK and CDR2 SYGVNS. The CDR3 is 15 residues long. Details on this clone: Its matching antigen is unknown.

This PCR relied on a set of 60 Vbeta primers and 13 Jbeta primers. Profiled with immunoSEQ multiplex PCR; TCRdb holds only in-frame clones, not every one. The table has roughly 100,000 clones, 13% to 15% seen once. Sample: PBMCs. This receptor was obtained from a female donor in good health and CMV-seronegative. This chain connects TRBV25-1 to TRBJ1-2, with D perhaps TRBD1 (6 bases). This CDR3 reads CASSEYKGGPYGYTF. CDR3 in DNA: TGTGCCAGCAGTGAATATAAGGGGGGGCCCTATGGCTACACCTTC.